This is a list of T cell receptor beta chains from one sample in a study of OX40 agonist ivuxolimab in advanced cancers. Repertoires were generated with immunoSEQ multiplex PCR, while TCRdb's copy carries only in-frame clones and drops some. The sample lists some 150,000 clones, roughly nine tenths occurring once. The sample here was CD4+ or CD8+ T cells sorted from blood, taken in a trial of the OX40 agonist ivuxolimab. Receptors were obtained from an adult with an advanced solid tumor such as melanoma, head and neck, liver or kidney cancer. Each CDR3 is given with its conserved first and last residue. D genes are given only for firm matches. Size is stated for part of the rows, as once, few or many counts, or as a class when the clone is expanded.

V gene	clone size	J gene	D gene	CDR3 DNA	CDR3 protein
TRBV14	-	TRBJ2-2	TRBD1	TGTGCCAGCAGCCCTACAGGGGGTCCCGGGGAGCTGTTTTTT	CASSPTGGPGELFF
TRBV6-1	once	TRBJ2-2	-	TGTGCCAGCAGTGAAGGTCTAACCCCGAGAACCGGGGAGCTGTTTTTT	CASSEGLTPRTGELFF
TRBV6-6	-	TRBJ2-7	-	TGTGCCAGCACTTCCGGGACCACCTACGAGCAGTACTTC	CASTSGTTYEQYF
TRBV11-3	few	TRBJ2-7	-	TGTGCCAGCAGCTTCACGAATCAGGGCTACGAGCAGTACTTC	CASSFTNQGYEQYF
TRBV28	once	TRBJ1-1	-	TGTGCCAGCAGTTTATGGGCCGAAAATAAAGCTTTCTTT	CASSLWAENKAFF
TRBV7-6	-	TRBJ2-5	-	TGTGCCAGCAGCCCAACGGCACAAAGGGGGGAGACCCAGTACTTC	CASSPTAQRGETQYF
TRBV5-1	-	TRBJ2-1	-	TGCGCCAGCACGGGGCCGGGCGGGACGATGGGTGAGCAGTTCTTC	CASTGPGGTMGEQFF
TRBV27	-	TRBJ1-1	-	TGTGCCAGCAGTTTATCCCCCTTCTTACACCCACGAAGGGACACTGAAGCTTTCTTT	CASSLSPFLHPRRDTEAFF
TRBV7-9	once	TRBJ2-5	TRBD1	TGTGCCAGCAGCCCCCCAGGGGGCTGGGTAGAGACCCAGTACTTC	CASSPPGGWVETQYF
TRBV28	-	TRBJ2-5	TRBD1	TGTGCCAGCAGTCCGGTGGGCAGGGGGTGGCAGACCCAGTACTTC	CASSPVGRGWQTQYF
TRBV28	few	TRBJ2-7	-	TGTGCCAGCAGTCTGGACAAGGCCTACGAGCAGTACTTC	CASSLDKAYEQYF
TRBV27	few	TRBJ2-7	-	TGTGCCAGCAGCCCTAACCCACACTACGAGCAGTACTTC	CASSPNPHYEQYF
TRBV18	-	TRBJ2-5	TRBD1	TGTGCCAGCTCACCATCGGCTACAGGGGTGCGGGAGACCCAGTACTTC	CASSPSATGVRETQYF
TRBV7-6	-	TRBJ1-3	-	TGTGCCAGCAGCTCCCTCTCTGGAAACACCATATATTTT	CASSSLSGNTIYF
TRBV28	-	TRBJ2-4	TRBD2	TGTGCCAGCGGTAGACTAGCGGGAGGTGGGAACATTCAGTACTTC	CASGRLAGGGNIQYF
TRBV9	-	TRBJ2-3	-	TGTGCCAGCAGCGTAGCAATGCGGACAAGCACAGATACGCAGTATTTT	CASSVAMRTSTDTQYF
TRBV7-9	-	TRBJ1-5	-	TGTGCCAGCAGCTTCGGGGGGTCCCAGCATTTT	CASSFGGSQHF
TRBV6-4	-	TRBJ2-1	TRBD2	TGTGCCAGCAAGCACAGCGGGAGATCCAATGAGCAGTTCTTC	CASKHSGRSNEQFF
TRBV6-5	-	TRBJ1-2	-	TGTGCCAGCAGTTACGCGCAGGGCTATGGCTACACCTTC	CASSYAQGYGYTF
TRBV13	-	TRBJ2-7	-	TGTGCCAGCAGCCTAGGGTATAGCTCCTACGAGCAGTACTTC	CASSLGYSSYEQYF
TRBV28	-	TRBJ2-4	-	TGTGCCAGCAGTTTATTGGGACATAGTCTAGCCAAAAACATTCAGTACTTC	CASSLLGHSLAKNIQYF